This TCR beta chain derives from a study of blood T cells in healthy people across ages. This clonotype was counted only a few times. Its matching antigen is unknown. Study outcomes and limitations: The percentage of naive T cells correlated strongly with TCR beta diversity.

The CDR3 contains 19 residues. Germline V gene data show CDR1 as LGHNA and CDR2 as YSLEER. V was clipped by 0 bases and J by 8 bases, with 28 bases between them. A J-beta primer mix and a sample-barcoded 5' primer were used in a second PCR of roughly 6 to 11 cycles. TCRdb recomputed calls from the 5' RACE reads with MiXCR, one row per CDR3 protein. The data contain roughly 860,000 distinct CDR3 sequences, 62% of them seen just once; the ten biggest clones take up 28%. Sequencing was carried out using blood. This sequence originates from a man aged 30 to 39 in good health. This chain uses TRBV4-3 with TRBJ2-5; D tentatively fits TRBD1 or TRBD2 (5 bases each). For the CDR3, the DNA is TGCGCCAGCAGCCAAGATCCCCCTACGGCTAGTGGGCTGGGGGTTACCCAGTACTTC. Translation gives CASSQDPPTASGLGVTQYF.